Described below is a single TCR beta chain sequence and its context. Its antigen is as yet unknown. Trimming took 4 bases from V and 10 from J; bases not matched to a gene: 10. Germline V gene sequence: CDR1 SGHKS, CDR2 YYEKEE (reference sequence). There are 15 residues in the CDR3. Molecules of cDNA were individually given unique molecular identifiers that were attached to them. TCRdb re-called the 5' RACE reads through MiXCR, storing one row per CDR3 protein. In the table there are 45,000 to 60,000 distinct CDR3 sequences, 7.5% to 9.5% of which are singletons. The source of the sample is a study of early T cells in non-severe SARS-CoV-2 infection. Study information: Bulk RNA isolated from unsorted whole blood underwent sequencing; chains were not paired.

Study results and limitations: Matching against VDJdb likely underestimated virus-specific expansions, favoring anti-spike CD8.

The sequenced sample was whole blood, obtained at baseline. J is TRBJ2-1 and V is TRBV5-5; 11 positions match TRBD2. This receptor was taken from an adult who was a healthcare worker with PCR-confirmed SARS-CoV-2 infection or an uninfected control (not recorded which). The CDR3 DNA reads TGTGCCAGCAGCGGGGGACTAGCGGCGACCGAAGAGCAGTTCTTC. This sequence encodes CASSGGLAATEEQFF.